This T cell receptor (beta chain) was retrieved from a study of blood T cell repertoires in COVID-19. The CDR3 extends over 14 amino acids. CDR1 and CDR2 (germline): MNHNS, SASEGT. V was shortened by 1 base and J by 3 bases, with 7 bases between the two germline ends. The method was immunoSEQ multiplex PCR; TCRdb's version includes in-frame clones alone and lacks a portion of them. There are roughly 60,000 clones in the sample; 70% to 90% occur only once, and approximately 0.93% lies in the top ten. The V call is TRBV6-1, the J call TRBJ1-5; no clear D gene. The clonotype was recovered from a man between 65 and 85 years old with acute or convalescent COVID-19. Source material: peripheral blood. The CDR3 is CASSEVQFNQPQHF. The CDR3 DNA is TGTGCCAGCAGTGAAGTGCAGTTCAATCAGCCCCAGCATTTT.